This is a list of T cell receptor beta chains from one sample in a study of blood T cell repertoires in COVID-19. The repertoire was sequenced with immunoSEQ multiplex PCR; TCRdb's copy has only in-frame clones and lacks some. The sample includes 85,000 or so clones, 81% seen only once; the top ten take 44%. The specimen was peripheral blood. The receptors derive from a man at least 80 years old with acute or convalescent COVID-19. Both conserved end residues are part of each CDR3. The D gene is left open where the match is weak. The size entry is marked missing in some rows and otherwise reads once, few, many or a size class.

d_gene | j_gene | v_gene | abundance | CDR3nt | CDR3aa
TRBD2 | TRBJ2-5 | TRBV7-9 | . | TGTGCCAGCAGCCCTCGGGGGGGGCCGCAAGAGACCCAGTACTTC | CASSPRGGPQETQYF
. | TRBJ2-1 | TRBV11-3 | . | TGTGCCAGCAGCTTACAGTCCGGACAACCTTACTACAATGAGCAGTTCTTC | CASSLQSGQPYYNEQFF
. | TRBJ1-1 | TRBV5-4 | . | TGTGCCAGCAGCTGGGCGGGAAACACTGAAGCTTTCTTT | CASSWAGNTEAFF
. | TRBJ2-7 | TRBV12-1 | . | TGTGCCAGTCCATTTACGGACAGTCCCCTCGGGTACTTC | CASPFTDSPLGYF
TRBD1 | TRBJ2-4 | TRBV2 | . | TGTGCCAGCAATAAGGGGGCCATTCAGTACTTC | CASNKGAIQYF
TRBD1 | TRBJ2-7 | TRBV11-2 | few | TGTGCCAGCAGCTTAGGGGTTCACCAGACAGGGGGCTCCTACGAGCAGTACTTC | CASSLGVHQTGGSYEQYF
. | TRBJ2-5 | TRBV7-2 | . | TGTGCCAGCAGCTTAGGTGGAGTCCAAGAGACCCAGTACTTC | CASSLGGVQETQYF
. | TRBJ2-3 | TRBV7-9 | . | TGTGCCAGCAGCTTATCAACAGGCACAGATACGCAGTATTTT | CASSLSTGTDTQYF
TRBD1 | TRBJ1-4 | TRBV5-4 | . | TGTGCCAGCAGCGTTCCGGGACAGGGCTACGAAAAACTGTTTTTT | CASSVPGQGYEKLFF
TRBD2 | TRBJ2-1 | TRBV7-3 | . | TGTGCCAGCAGCTTAGGGGCTAGCGGGAATGGTGAGCAGTTCTTC | CASSLGASGNGEQFF
. | TRBJ2-7 | TRBV6-1 | . | TGTGCCAGCAGTGAAGAAATCAACTCCTACGAGCAGTACTTC | CASSEEINSYEQYF
TRBD2 | TRBJ2-7 | TRBV18 | . | TGTGCCAGCTCACCACTAGCGGGAGACTACGAGCAGTACTTC | CASSPLAGDYEQYF
. | TRBJ1-1 | TRBV7-9 | . | TGTGCCAGCAGCTTGCAGTCGTACACTGAAGCTTTCTTT | CASSLQSYTEAFF
TRBD2 | TRBJ2-1 | TRBV14 | . | TGTGCCAGCAGCCTGGGACTAGCGGCAAGCAATGAGCAGTTCTTC | CASSLGLAASNEQFF
. | TRBJ1-1 | TRBV7-2 | few | TGTGCCAGCAGCCCCACAGGGACCGGCACTGAAGCTTTCTTT | CASSPTGTGTEAFF
. | TRBJ2-2 | TRBV6-5 | . | TGTGCCAGCAAGGGGCGACCGAACACCGGGGAGCTGTTTTTT | CASKGRPNTGELFF
TRBD1 | TRBJ2-2 | TRBV6-5 | . | TGTGCCAGCAGTTACTCGACAGGGGGTGGCGGGGAGCTGTTTTTT | CASSYSTGGGGELFF
TRBD2 | TRBJ2-5 | TRBV19 | once | TGTGCCAGTAGTCAGGGAATTAGCGGGACGAAGACCCAGTACTTC | CASSQGISGTKTQYF
. | TRBJ1-5 | TRBV15 | . | TGTGCCACCAGCACAGCCCAGCCCCTTCGGGATCAGCCCCAGCATTTT | CATSTAQPLRDQPQHF
TRBD1 | TRBJ1-4 | TRBV30 | . | TGTGCCTGGAGTCCCGACAGGGCATGGGCTACAACTAATGAAAAACTGTTTTTT | CAWSPDRAWATTNEKLFF
TRBD1 | TRBJ2-2 | TRBV18 | . | TGTGCCAGCTCCCAACCCGGGGGACAGGGAACGAACACCGGGGAGCTGTTTTTT | CASSQPGGQGTNTGELFF
. | TRBJ1-1 | TRBV7-9 | . | TGTGCCAGCAGCTTAGCTGCGGTGAACACTGAAGCTTTCTTT | CASSLAAVNTEAFF
. | TRBJ2-5 | TRBV6-6 | . | TGTGCCAGTTGGGCCGGGGGAGGAGAGACCCAGTACTTC | CASWAGGGETQYF
. | TRBJ2-2 | TRBV24-1 | . | TGTGCCACCAGTGACCGAGGACAGACGAACACCGGGGAGCTGTTTTTT | CATSDRGQTNTGELFF
. | TRBJ2-7 | TRBV28 | few | TGTGCCAGCAGTGGCCCCGGGGTTGCCTACGAGCAGTACTTC | CASSGPGVAYEQYF
TRBD1 | TRBJ1-6 | TRBV2 | once | TGTGCCAGCACCCAGACAGGGATCAACAATTCACCCCTCCACTTT | CASTQTGINNSPLHF
TRBD2 | TRBJ2-5 | TRBV5-1 | . | TGCGCCAGCAGCCTCGGACTAGCGGGAGGTCAAGAGACCCAGTACTTC | CASSLGLAGGQETQYF
TRBD1 | TRBJ1-2 | TRBV5-4 | . | TGTGCCAGCAGTTGGGGGGGATACCGGGACAGGTCTATGGGCTACACCTTC | CASSWGGYRDRSMGYTF
TRBD1 | TRBJ2-3 | TRBV14 | . | TGTGCCAGCAGCCAAAGACAGGGAACAGATACGCAGTATTTT | CASSQRQGTDTQYF
. | TRBJ1-5 | TRBV27 | . | TGTGCCAGCAGCGCACGATCAGGGGATCAGCCCCAGCATTTT | CASSARSGDQPQHF
. | TRBJ1-3 | TRBV18 | . | TGTGCCAGCTCACCGAGCTCTGGAAACACCATATATTTT | CASSPSSGNTIYF
TRBD1 | TRBJ2-1 | TRBV5-1 | . | TGCGCCAGCAGCTTTAACACAGGGGTTTTGAATGAGCAGTTCTTC | CASSFNTGVLNEQFF
. | TRBJ2-6 | TRBV5-1 | . | TGCGCCAGCAGCTTGGGACAGGCCCCTTCACTAATCTCTGGGGCCAACGTCCTGACTTTC | CASSLGQAPSLISGANVLTF
. | TRBJ2-3 | TRBV28 | . | TGTGCCAGCAGTTTCTCCCAGGGGAGCACAGATACGCAGTATTTT | CASSFSQGSTDTQYF
. | TRBJ1-2 | TRBV12-3/TRBV12-4 | . | TGTGCCAGCAGTTTACAGGGAAACTATGGCTACACCTTC | CASSLQGNYGYTF